This section outlines one T cell receptor beta chain sequence together with its context. What antigen it recognizes has not been identified. At one boundary the junction diverges from the germline segment, which might be a read error. Read coverage stops 3 residues before the CDR3 terminus; the germline J gene supplies the remainder. This entry comes from a study of T cells in women clearing cervical HPV infection (dated by TCRdb to 2016 to 2019). Looking at the study overall: Cases were roughly 23 women with histologically confirmed HPV16-related CIN3 or worse, including 2 invasive cancers. As quality controls, five blinded duplicates were added to each group, bringing the total to about 60 samples made up of roughly 50 participants and approximately ten replicates. Cases and controls were matched on year of sample collection and on age within five years. A median age of around 35 years was observed in cases versus 38 to 45 in controls, and no significant differences in baseline characteristics were found. The controls were fewer than 30 women whose single incident HPV16 infection cleared within 12 months with no development of precancer or cancer. The exploratory proof-of-principle case-control study was nested within the Guanacaste HPV Natural History Study in Costa Rica and compared TCR repertoires across cervical HPV16 outcomes. Since HLA typing was available for only a few women, HLA type could not be ruled out as a confounder. Blood from cases was collected at the visit at which the lesion was first identified, whereas blood from controls was collected once infection was no longer detected. In the parent cohort, 8,500 to 12,000 women aged 18 or older were enrolled in Guanacaste, Costa Rica, during about 1993 to 1994 and were followed for more than 6 years. For cases, a median interval of about 150 days, with an interquartile range of roughly 80 to 200 days, was observed between lesion detection and blood sampling.

Overall study results and their limits: Cases had lower TRBV6-7 relative abundance than controls (approximately 0.1% versus 0.16%; Bonferroni P = 0.0008). Cases were distinguished from controls with an estimated AUC of around 0.85 by random forest classifiers combining richness and V gene abundances. TCR repertoire richness was significantly higher in CIN3+ cases than in controls across sequencing depths, while evenness did not differ. Because the number of T cells per sample was unknown, the richness differences could reflect varying T-cell content rather than repertoire biology. Whether associations preceded infection or resulted from infection could not be shown with the cross-sectional design, and effector/memory subsets and HPV-specific T cells were not isolated.

Every participant had a single incident cervical HPV16 infection, and prevalent HPV16 infections were excluded. Cervical HPV DNA was detected with MY09/MY11 PCR, and genotyping was done by dot-blot hybridization. Fifteen mL of heparinized blood were centrifuged, and the buffy coat was split into aliquots, frozen at -30 degrees C, and then kept at -80 degrees C. Genomic DNA was extracted from buffy coat specimens using QIAGEN kits. Measured from the cysteine to the phenylalanine, the CDR3 is 13 residues long. The DNA shown is the part of the CDR3 that was read: 30 bases, in frame from base 1. CDR1 and CDR2 (MGHRA, YSYEKL) derive from the germline V gene. The immunoSEQ assay used multiplex PCR to amplify TCR beta CDR3 regions from an average of about 1.1 ug of genomic DNA per sample. To correct primer bias, the assay used a complete synthetic TCR repertoire to set an amplification baseline. Amplicons were sequenced on the Illumina platform. The study's own analysis went as follows. Sequences were error-corrected by clustering with frequency ratios and a modified nearest-neighbor algorithm, then analyzed in the immunoSEQ Analyzer with IMGT gene definitions. At each rarefaction depth, TCR richness and evenness were averaged over 20 rarefaction repeats, and samples with fewer sequences than the depth were excluded. Wilcoxon rank sum tests with FDR correction were used to compare V, D and J gene relative abundances between the groups. For the blinded duplicates, the intraclass correlation was 95% to 96% for TCR richness and averaged 76.4% across roughly 72 gene segments. In TCRdb, the immuneACCESS table is reduced to in-frame sequences with V and J assigned. These tables do not hold every clone; where another copy was compared, an unresolved V gene accounts for under half, and the others remain unexplained. V, J and clone size were drawn from that table, and D and trimming were deduced from the DNA. The sample's own table lists about 26,000 clones. The ten largest clonotypes hold about 3.7% of the sample.

The chain is encoded by TRBV4-1 joined to TRBJ2-3; the D segment cannot be called with confidence. Specimen: blood buffy coat. The sequence was obtained from a woman between 18 and 69 years old with a cervical HPV16 infection that either progressed to CIN3+ or cleared (not recorded which). The CDR3 amino acid sequence is: CTSSQASTDTQYF. Incomplete CDR3 DNA: TGCACCAGCAGCCAAGCCTCCACAGATACG.